The sequence of this T cell receptor beta chain was determined in a study of T cell repertoires in cytomegalovirus infection. Whole-study context: In the study, CMV epitopes included recently identified HLA-C-restricted and well-studied HLA-B-restricted ones. Matching HLA type and CMV infection were both indicated by public TCR beta signatures.

In the case of this clonotype: Its antigen remains unknown.

The V end was cut by 4 bases, the J end by 2 bases, with 14 bases between. CDR1 is DFQATT, CDR2 SNEGSKA, per germline (reference sequence). CDR3 length equals 14 residues. TCRdb re-called the reads with MiXCR, one entry per CDR3 protein. The sample includes around 430,000 distinct CDR3 sequences, approximately 40% of them seen just once. General observations from the study: Carriers of CMV plus the relevant HLA were identified by cumulative public TCR beta family frequency. HLA-C-restricted TCR beta clonotypes specific for CMV led the ex vivo response.

This TCR came from a human donor in good health (CMV status not recorded). Some clones in this sample may be carry-over from other donors' samples. Sequences were derived from cultured PBMCs, sampled from culture after CMV antigen stimulation. The V call is TRBV20-1, the J call TRBJ2-5; D remains ambiguous. CDR3 protein: CSATPRVGQETQYF. CDR3 DNA: TGCAGTGCTACCCCTCGGGTAGGGCAAGAGACCCAGTACTTC.